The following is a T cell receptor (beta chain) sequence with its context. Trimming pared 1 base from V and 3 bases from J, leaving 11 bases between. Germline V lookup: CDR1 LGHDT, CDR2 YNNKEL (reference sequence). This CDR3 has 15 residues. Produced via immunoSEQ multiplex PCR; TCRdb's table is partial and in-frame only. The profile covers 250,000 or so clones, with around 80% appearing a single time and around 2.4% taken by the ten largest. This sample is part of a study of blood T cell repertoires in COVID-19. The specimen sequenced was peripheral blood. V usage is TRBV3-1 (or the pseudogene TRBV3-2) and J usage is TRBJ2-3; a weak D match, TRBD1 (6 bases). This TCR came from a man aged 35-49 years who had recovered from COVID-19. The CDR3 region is CASSQGTVATDTQYF. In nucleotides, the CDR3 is TGTGCCAGCAGCCAAGGGACAGTAGCAACAGATACGCAGTATTTT.